The TCR beta chain described here comes from a study of T cell changes during pregnancy in multiple sclerosis. V lost 5 bases, J lost 0 bases, and 4 bases stayed unmatched. There are 16 residues in the CDR3. Germline V lookup: CDR1 SEHNR, CDR2 FQNEAQ (reference sequence). Profiling relied on immunoSEQ multiplex PCR, and the TCRdb table lists in-frame clones only, not all of them. The table shows 60,000 to 65,000 clones, with roughly 92% occurring only once. This specimen was peripheral blood, taken in the second trimester of pregnancy. The source of this sequence is a female donor with multiple sclerosis, enrolled in a pregnancy study. The J gene is TRBJ2-1, the V gene TRBV7-9; 10 positions match TRBD1. The CDR3 DNA reads TGTGCCAGCAGCATGGACAGGGGGAGCTCCTACAATGAGCAGTTCTTC. Amino acids: CASSMDRGSSYNEQFF. The complete variable domain, with remaining parts taken from reference TRBV7-9 and TRBJ2-1, reads DTGVSQNPRHKITKRGQNVTFRCDPISEHNRLYWYRQTLGQGPEFLTYFQNEAQLEKSRLLSDRFSAERPKGSFSTLEIQRTEQGDSAMYLCASSMDRGSSYNEQFFGPGTRLTVL.